This TCR beta chain was obtained from a study of metastatic and nonmetastatic thyroid tumors. The wider study: The comparison covered peripheral blood and tumor or nodule tissue in malignant and benign thyroid patients.

This clone was recorded at least ten times. The antigen remains unidentified. Findings and caveats of the study: In both blood and tumor samples, TCR beta diversity was reported significantly higher for malignant than benign nodules.

Each patient went into thyroid surgery without having received any treatment. Original methodology: Between-group CDR3 differences, defined by clinicopathological status, yielded a distant-metastasis classifier for papillary thyroid cancer. TCRdb reanalyzed the PCR reads via MiXCR. TCRdb, not the authors, supplied the V and J calls. The repertoire consists of over 65,000 clones, with under 15% occurring once and the leading ten covering more than 7%. Trimming shortened V by 5 bases and J by 7 bases, and 18 bases separated the two germline ends. The germline V gene encodes CDR1 GTSNPN and CDR2 SVGIG (reference sequence). The CDR3 loop spans 14 amino acids.

What was sequenced was tumor tissue. This clonotype was sampled from a female donor with papillary thyroid cancer or a benign thyroid nodule (not recorded which). Some clones in this sample may be carry-over from other donors' samples. V gene TRBV30 combines with J gene TRBJ1-5, with a possible D match to TRBD1 (5 bases). The CDR3 nucleotides are TGTGCCTGGGCCCCCCCAGGGTCGGAACAGCCCCAGCATTTT. It is translated as CAWAPPGSEQPQHF.